This note documents a single TCR beta chain sequence. The source of the sample is a study of blood T cell repertoires in COVID-19. For the study at large: COVID-19 samples from acute and convalescent phases originated in the United States, Italy and Spain. Sources were T cells, B-cell-depleted T cells, or PBMCs; the material itself was cDNA or gDNA.

As processed by the authors: Amplification from reference gene primers served as the basis for estimated nucleated cell counts. Profiled with immunoSEQ multiplex PCR; TCRdb holds only in-frame clones, not every one. The D gene and trimming were derived from the DNA, and the V and J assignments and clone size from that table. Of nearly 110,000 clones in the sample, about nine tenths were seen once. The CDR3 consists of 15 residues. The germline gives CDR1 SQVTM, CDR2 ANQGSEA. With V trimmed by 4 bases and J by 5 bases, 7 bases remained unmatched. The chain carries TRBV29-1 and TRBJ2-1; 11 positions match TRBD2. This clonotype originated in a man in his fifties with active or convalescent COVID-19. The sample taken for sequencing was peripheral blood. The CDR3 region has the DNA TGCAGCGTTGTCCCCGGGACTAGCGGACACAATGAGCAGTTCTTC. Residues: CSVVPGTSGHNEQFF.